Sequencing of this TCR beta chain was carried out in a study of beta chain features in type 1 diabetes. As to this clone: Its antigen remains unknown.

The investigators reverse transcribed all of the isolated RNA, so they sequenced expressed TCRB transcripts. Around 4 million reads per sample were averaged for naive, central memory and regulatory samples. This table comes from immunoSEQ multiplex PCR, and its TCRdb copy is limited to in-frame clones, with some not included. The sample has under 300,000 clones, roughly a tenth seen once. This CDR3 is built from 13 residues. Per the germline V gene, CDR1 is MNHEY and CDR2 is SMNVEV (reference sequence). V shed 1 base and J shed 7 bases, with 8 bases lying between them. Whole-study findings and limits: A greater similarity of naive, central memory and Treg TCRB repertoires was seen among patients than among healthy donors. Patients with Type 1 diabetes showed moderately but significantly shorter TCRB CDR3s in all four CD4+ subsets. No resolution was reached here on whether HLA type influences TCRB rearrangement. Researchers caution that PCR might favor shorter templates, equally among patients and controls.

This sequence originates from a man aged 30-40 years with type 1 diabetes. Sequencing input: naive CD4+ T cells from blood. The chain employs TRBV27 and TRBJ2-1; D may be TRBD1 (5 bases). The CDR3 loop is CASSLYRGNEQFF. The CDR3 DNA follows: TGTGCCAGCAGTTTATATAGGGGAAATGAGCAGTTCTTC.